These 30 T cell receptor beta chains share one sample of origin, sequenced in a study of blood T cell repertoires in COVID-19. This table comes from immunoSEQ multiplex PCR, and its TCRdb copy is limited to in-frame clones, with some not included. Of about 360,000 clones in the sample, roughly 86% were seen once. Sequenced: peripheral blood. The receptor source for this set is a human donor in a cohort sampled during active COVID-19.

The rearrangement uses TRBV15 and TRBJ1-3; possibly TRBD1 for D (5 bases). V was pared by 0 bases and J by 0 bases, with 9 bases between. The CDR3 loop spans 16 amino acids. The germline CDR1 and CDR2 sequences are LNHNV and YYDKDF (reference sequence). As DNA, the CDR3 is TGTGCCACCAGCAGAGATTTGACAGACTCTGGAAACACCATATATTTT. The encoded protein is CATSRDLTDSGNTIYF.

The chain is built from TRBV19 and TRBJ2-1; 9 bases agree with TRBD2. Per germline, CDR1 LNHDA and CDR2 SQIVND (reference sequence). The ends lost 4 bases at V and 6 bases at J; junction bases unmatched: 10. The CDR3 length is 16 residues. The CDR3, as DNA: TGTGCCAGTAGTACTAGCGGGGAGGGGGTCGGCAATGAGCAGTTCTTC. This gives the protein CASSTSGEGVGNEQFF.

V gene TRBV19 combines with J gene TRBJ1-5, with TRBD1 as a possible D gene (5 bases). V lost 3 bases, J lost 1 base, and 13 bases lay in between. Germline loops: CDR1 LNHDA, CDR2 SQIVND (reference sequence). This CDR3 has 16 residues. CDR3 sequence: CASSMRGVGSNQPQHF. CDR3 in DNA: TGTGCCAGTAGTATGCGGGGGGTGGGGAGCAATCAGCCCCAGCATTTT.

The CDR3 DNA sequence: TGCAGCGTTGAAGGGGCTAGCGGGAGTTTGTACGAGCAGTACTTC. It translates to CSVEGASGSLYEQYF. The chain uses TRBV29-1 and TRBJ2-7; 10 nucleotides align to TRBD2. V gave up 1 base and J gave up 4 bases; unmatched junction bases: 7. The CDR3 is 15 amino acids. Per germline, CDR1 SQVTM and CDR2 ANQGSEA.

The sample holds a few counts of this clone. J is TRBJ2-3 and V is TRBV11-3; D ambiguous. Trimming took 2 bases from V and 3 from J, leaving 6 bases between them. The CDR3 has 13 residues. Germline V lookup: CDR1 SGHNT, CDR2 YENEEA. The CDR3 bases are TGTGCCAGCAGCTTATCGTTTACAGATACGCAGTATTTT. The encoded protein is CASSLSFTDTQYF.

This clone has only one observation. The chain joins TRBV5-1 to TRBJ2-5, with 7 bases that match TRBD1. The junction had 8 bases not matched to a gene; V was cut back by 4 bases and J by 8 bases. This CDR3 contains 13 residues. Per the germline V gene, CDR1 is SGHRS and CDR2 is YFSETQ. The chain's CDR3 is CASSENTGDTQYF. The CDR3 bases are TGCGCCAGCAGCGAAAACACAGGGGATACCCAGTACTTC.

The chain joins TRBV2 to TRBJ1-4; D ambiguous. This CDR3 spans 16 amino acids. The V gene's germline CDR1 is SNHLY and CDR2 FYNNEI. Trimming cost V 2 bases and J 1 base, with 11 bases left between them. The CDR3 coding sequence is TGTGCCAGCAGTGAACTATCCGGGGTAACTAATGAAAAACTGTTTTTT. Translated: CASSELSGVTNEKLFF.

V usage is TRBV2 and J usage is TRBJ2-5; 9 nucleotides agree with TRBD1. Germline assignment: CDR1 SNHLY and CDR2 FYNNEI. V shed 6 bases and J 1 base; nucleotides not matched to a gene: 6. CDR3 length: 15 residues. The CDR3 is CASRVDRGFQETQYF. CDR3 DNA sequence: TGTGCCAGCAGAGTGGACAGGGGTTTCCAAGAGACCCAGTACTTC.

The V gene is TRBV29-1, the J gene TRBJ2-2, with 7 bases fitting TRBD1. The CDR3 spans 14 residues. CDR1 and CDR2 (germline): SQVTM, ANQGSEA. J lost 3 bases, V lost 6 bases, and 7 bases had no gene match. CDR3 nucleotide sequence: TGCAGCGTGGGAAACACAGGGGACACCGGGGAGCTGTTTTTT. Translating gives CSVGNTGDTGELFF.

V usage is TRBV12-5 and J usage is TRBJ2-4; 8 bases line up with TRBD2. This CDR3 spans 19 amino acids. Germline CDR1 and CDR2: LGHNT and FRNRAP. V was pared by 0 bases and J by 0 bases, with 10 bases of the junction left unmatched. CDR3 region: CASGLVRYGGAVAKNIQYF. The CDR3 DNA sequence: TGTGCTAGTGGTTTGGTACGTTACGGGGGGGCCGTAGCCAAAAACATTCAGTACTTC.

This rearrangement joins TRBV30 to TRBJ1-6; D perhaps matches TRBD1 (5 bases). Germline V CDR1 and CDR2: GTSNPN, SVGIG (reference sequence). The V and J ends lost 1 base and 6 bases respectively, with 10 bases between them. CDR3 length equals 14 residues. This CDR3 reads CAWSGQGSNSPLHF. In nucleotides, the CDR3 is TGTGCCTGGAGTGGCCAGGGAAGTAATTCACCCCTCCACTTT.

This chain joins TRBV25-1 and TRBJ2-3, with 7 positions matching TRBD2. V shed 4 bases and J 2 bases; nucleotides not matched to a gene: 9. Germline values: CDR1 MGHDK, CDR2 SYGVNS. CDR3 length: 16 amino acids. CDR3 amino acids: CASSGLTSEYTDTQYF. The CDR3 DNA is TGTGCCAGCAGTGGACTTACTAGCGAGTACACAGATACGCAGTATTTT.

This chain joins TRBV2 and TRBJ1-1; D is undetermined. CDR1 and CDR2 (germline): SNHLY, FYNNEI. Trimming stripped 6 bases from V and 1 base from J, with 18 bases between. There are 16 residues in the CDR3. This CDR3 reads CASRDLRGLENTEAFF. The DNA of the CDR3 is TGTGCCAGCAGGGACCTGAGAGGGCTAGAGAACACTGAAGCTTTCTTT.

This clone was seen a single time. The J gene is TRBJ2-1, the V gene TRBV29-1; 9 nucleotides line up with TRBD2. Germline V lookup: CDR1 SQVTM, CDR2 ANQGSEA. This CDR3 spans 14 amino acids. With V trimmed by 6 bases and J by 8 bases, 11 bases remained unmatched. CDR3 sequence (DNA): TGCAGCGTCTTACCGGGACTAGCAAATGATGAGCAGTTCTTC. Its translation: CSVLPGLANDEQFF.

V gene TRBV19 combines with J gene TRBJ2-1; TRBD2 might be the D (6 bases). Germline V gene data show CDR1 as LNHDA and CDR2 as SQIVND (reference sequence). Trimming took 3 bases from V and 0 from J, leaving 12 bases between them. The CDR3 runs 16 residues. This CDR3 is CASSMGGISSYNEQFF. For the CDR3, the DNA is TGTGCCAGTAGTATGGGGGGAATTAGCTCCTACAATGAGCAGTTCTTC.

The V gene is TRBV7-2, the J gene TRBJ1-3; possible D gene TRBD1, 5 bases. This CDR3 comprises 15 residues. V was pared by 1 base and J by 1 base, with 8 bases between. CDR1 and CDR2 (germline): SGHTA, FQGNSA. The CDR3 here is CASSLDSGSGNTIYF. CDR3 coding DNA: TGTGCCAGCAGCTTAGATTCAGGGTCTGGAAACACCATATATTTT.

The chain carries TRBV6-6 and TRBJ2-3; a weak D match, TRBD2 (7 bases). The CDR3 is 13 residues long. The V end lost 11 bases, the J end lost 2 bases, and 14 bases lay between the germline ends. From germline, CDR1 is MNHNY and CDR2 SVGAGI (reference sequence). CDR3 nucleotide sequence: TGTGCCGGCGCGGGGGCTGACACAGATACGCAGTATTTT. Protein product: CAGAGADTDTQYF.

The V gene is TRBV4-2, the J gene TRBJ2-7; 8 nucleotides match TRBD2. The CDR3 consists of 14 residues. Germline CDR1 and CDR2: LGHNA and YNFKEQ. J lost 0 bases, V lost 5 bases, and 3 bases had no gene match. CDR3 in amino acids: CASSSSGSSYEQYF. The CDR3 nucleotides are TGTGCCAGCAGCTCTAGCGGGTCCTCCTACGAGCAGTACTTC.

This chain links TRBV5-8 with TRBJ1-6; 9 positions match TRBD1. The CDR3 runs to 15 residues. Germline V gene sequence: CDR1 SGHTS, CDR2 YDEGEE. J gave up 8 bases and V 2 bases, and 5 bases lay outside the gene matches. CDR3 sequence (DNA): TGTGCCAGCAGCTTAACAGGGGGCTCCTATTCACCCCTCCACTTT. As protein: CASSLTGGSYSPLHF.

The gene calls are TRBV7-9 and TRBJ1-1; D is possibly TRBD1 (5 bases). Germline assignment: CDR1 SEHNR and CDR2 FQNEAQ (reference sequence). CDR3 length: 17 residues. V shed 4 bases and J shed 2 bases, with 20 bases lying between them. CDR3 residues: CASSSRVVSGENTEAFF. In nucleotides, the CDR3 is TGTGCCAGCAGCTCCAGGGTGGTTAGTGGAGAAAACACTGAAGCTTTCTTT.

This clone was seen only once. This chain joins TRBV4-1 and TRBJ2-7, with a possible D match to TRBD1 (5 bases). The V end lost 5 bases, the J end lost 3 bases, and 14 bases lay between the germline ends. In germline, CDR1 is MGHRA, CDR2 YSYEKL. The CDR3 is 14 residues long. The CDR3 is CASSARANNYEQYF. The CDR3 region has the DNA TGCGCCAGCAGCGCCAGGGCTAATAACTACGAGCAGTACTTC.

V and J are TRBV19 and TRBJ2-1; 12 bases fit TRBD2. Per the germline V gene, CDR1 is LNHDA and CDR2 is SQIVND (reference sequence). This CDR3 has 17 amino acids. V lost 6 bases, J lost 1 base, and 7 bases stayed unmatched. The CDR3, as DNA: TGTGCCAGTAGGTTGACTAGCGGGGGAGTGTCCTACAATGAGCAGTTCTTC. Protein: CASRLTSGGVSYNEQFF. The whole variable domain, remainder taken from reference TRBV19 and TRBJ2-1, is DGGITQSPKYLFRKEGQNVTLSCEQNLNHDAMYWYRQDPGQGLRLIYYSQIVNDFQKGDIAEGYSVSREKKESFPLTVTSAQKNPTAFYLCASRLTSGGVSYNEQFFGPGTRLTVL.

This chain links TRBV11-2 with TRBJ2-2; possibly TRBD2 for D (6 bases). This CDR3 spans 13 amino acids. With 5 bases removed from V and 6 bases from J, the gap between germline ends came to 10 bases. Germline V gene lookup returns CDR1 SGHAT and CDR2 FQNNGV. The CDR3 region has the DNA TGTGCCAGCAGCCAAGGGAGGTCCGGGGAGCTGTTTTTT. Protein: CASSQGRSGELFF.

CDR3 sequence (DNA): TGCAGCGTTAGTTATCGGGACAGGGGGGACGAGCAGTACTTC. Protein product: CSVSYRDRGDEQYF. J is TRBJ2-7 and V is TRBV29-1; 11 nucleotides line up with TRBD1. V lost 5 bases and J lost 5; bases outside the gene matches: 8. The CDR3 runs to 14 residues. CDR1 and CDR2 from the germline V gene are SQVTM and ANQGSEA.

CDR3 DNA sequence: TGCGCCAGCAGCTTGCCCCCCCCTACCAGGACTAGCGGAATCGGGGAGCTGTTTTTT. Encoded protein: CASSLPPPTRTSGIGELFF. The rearrangement joins TRBV5-1 to TRBJ2-2, with 10 bases identical to TRBD2. From germline, CDR1 is SGHRS and CDR2 YFSETQ. The CDR3 is made up of 19 amino acids. Losses at the gene ends were 1 base for V and 7 bases for J; bases not matched to a gene: 16.

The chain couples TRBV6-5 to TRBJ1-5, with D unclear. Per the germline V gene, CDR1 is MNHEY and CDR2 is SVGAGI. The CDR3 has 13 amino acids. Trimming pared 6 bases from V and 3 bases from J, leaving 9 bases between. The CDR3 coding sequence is TGTGCCAGCAGACCCCCAGACAATCAGCCCCAGCATTTT. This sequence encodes CASRPPDNQPQHF.

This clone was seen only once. The CDR3 DNA sequence: TGTGCCAGCAGCTACAACAGGGATTATGAGCAGTACTTC. Protein sequence: CASSYNRDYEQYF. The rearrangement links TRBV7-9 to TRBJ2-7; perhaps TRBD1 as D (6 bases). The CDR3 spans 13 residues. CDR1 and CDR2 (germline): SEHNR, FQNEAQ (reference sequence). V lost 4 bases, J lost 7 bases, and 14 bases lay in between.

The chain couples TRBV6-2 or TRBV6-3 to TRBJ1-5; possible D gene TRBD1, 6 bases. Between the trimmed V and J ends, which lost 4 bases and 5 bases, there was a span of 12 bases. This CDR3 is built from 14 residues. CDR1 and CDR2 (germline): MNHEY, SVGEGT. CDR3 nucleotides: TGTGCCAGCAGTTTCAACAGGGATCATCAGCCCCAGCATTTT. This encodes CASSFNRDHQPQHF.

The CDR3 is CASTYSEKLFF. Here the CDR3 DNA reads TGTGCCAGCACCTACAGTGAAAAACTGTTTTTT. The J gene is TRBJ1-4, the V gene TRBV12-3 or TRBV12-4; D not resolved. CDR3 length equals 11 residues. Trimming took 7 bases from V and 7 from J, leaving 7 bases between them.

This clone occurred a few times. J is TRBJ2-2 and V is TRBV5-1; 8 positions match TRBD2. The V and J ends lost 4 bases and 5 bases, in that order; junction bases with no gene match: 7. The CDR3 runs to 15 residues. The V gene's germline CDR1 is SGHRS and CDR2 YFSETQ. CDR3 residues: CASSRERGRTGELFF. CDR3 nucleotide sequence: TGCGCCAGCAGCCGGGAGCGGGGGAGAACCGGGGAGCTGTTTTTT.